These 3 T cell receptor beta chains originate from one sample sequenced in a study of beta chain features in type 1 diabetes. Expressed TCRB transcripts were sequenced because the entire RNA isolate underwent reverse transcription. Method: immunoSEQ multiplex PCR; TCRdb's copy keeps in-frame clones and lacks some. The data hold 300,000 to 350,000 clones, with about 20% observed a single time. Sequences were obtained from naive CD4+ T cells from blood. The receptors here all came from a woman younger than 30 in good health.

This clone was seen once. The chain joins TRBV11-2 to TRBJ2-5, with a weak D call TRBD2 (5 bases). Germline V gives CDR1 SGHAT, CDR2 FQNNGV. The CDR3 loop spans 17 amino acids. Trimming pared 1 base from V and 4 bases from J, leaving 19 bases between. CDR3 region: CASSLGVGAPRVETQYF. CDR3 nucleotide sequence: TGTGCCAGCAGCTTAGGTGTGGGAGCGCCTCGAGTAGAGACCCAGTACTTC.

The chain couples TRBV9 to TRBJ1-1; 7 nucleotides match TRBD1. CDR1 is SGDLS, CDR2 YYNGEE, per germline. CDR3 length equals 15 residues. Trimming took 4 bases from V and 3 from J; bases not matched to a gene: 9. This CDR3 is CASSRQGGGHTEAFF. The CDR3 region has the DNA TGTGCCAGCAGCCGCCAAGGGGGCGGGCACACTGAAGCTTTCTTT.

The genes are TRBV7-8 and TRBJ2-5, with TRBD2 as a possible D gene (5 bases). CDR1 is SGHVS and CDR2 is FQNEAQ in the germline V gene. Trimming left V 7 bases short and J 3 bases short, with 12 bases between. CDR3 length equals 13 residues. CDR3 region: CASTWTYEETQYF. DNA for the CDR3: TGTGCCAGCACCTGGACTTACGAAGAGACCCAGTACTTC.